Listed below are T cell receptor beta chains from one sample, sequenced in a study of shared clonotypes between healthy human individuals. The protocol was immunoSEQ multiplex PCR, while the TCRdb copy is restricted to in-frame clones and leaves out a portion. The data hold around 940,000 clones, with approximately 80% observed a single time. The source material was memory CD4+ T cells sorted from blood. These receptors were collected from a man aged 18 to 30 in good health. The CDR3 runs from the conserved cysteine through the conserved F or W. The order of the fields is clone size, V gene, D gene, CDR3 length, J gene, CDR3 protein, CDR3 DNA. The D gene is left open where the match is weak. The size field is filled for only some rows; it gives once, few, many or a size class.

clone size: few; V gene: TRBV5-6; D gene: TRBD1; CDR3 length: 18; J gene: TRBJ2-2; CDR3 protein: CASSGDRGRSLYTGELFF; CDR3 DNA: TGTGCCAGCAGCGGGGACAGGGGGCGATCCCTATACACCGGGGAGCTGTTTTTT
clone size: NA; V gene: TRBV10-3; D gene: TRBD2; CDR3 length: 16; J gene: TRBJ2-3; CDR3 protein: CAISELAGGRGDTQYF; CDR3 DNA: TGTGCCATCAGTGAGTTAGCGGGGGGGCGGGGAGATACGCAGTATTTT
clone size: many; V gene: TRBV7-9; D gene: TRBD2; CDR3 length: 18; J gene: TRBJ2-1; CDR3 protein: CASSFISGRGSSYNEQFF; CDR3 DNA: TGTGCCAGCAGCTTCATTAGCGGGAGGGGTAGCTCCTACAATGAGCAGTTCTTC
clone size: NA; V gene: TRBV5-8; D gene: TRBD1; CDR3 length: 14; J gene: TRBJ1-2; CDR3 protein: CASSRWTGYYGYTF; CDR3 DNA: TGTGCCAGCAGCCGATGGACAGGGTACTATGGCTACACCTTC
clone size: NA; V gene: TRBV10-3; D gene: TRBD2; CDR3 length: 14; J gene: TRBJ2-2; CDR3 protein: CAIRASGDTGELFF; CDR3 DNA: TGTGCCATCAGGGCTAGCGGAGACACCGGGGAGCTGTTTTTT
clone size: NA; V gene: TRBV19; D gene: TRBD1; CDR3 length: 16; J gene: TRBJ2-5; CDR3 protein: CASSNDRDRGRETQYF; CDR3 DNA: TGTGCCAGTAGCAACGACCGGGACAGGGGAAGAGAGACCCAGTACTTC
clone size: NA; V gene: TRBV15; D gene: TRBD1; CDR3 length: 14; J gene: TRBJ1-5; CDR3 protein: CATSSGTANQPQHF; CDR3 DNA: TGTGCCACCAGCAGTGGGACAGCGAATCAGCCCCAGCATTTT
clone size: many; V gene: TRBV4-3; D gene: NA; CDR3 length: 15; J gene: TRBJ1-3; CDR3 protein: CASSQDTGSGNTIYF; CDR3 DNA: TGCGCCAGCAGCCAAGATACTGGCTCTGGAAACACCATATATTTT
clone size: NA; V gene: TRBV10-2; D gene: NA; CDR3 length: 15; J gene: TRBJ1-6; CDR3 protein: CASTTGAWGDSPLHF; CDR3 DNA: TGCGCCAGCACCACGGGGGCTTGGGGGGATTCACCCCTCCACTTT
clone size: once; V gene: TRBV6-1; D gene: NA; CDR3 length: 19; J gene: TRBJ1-5; CDR3 protein: CASSALWVGGPYSNQPQHF; CDR3 DNA: TGTGCCAGCAGTGCTTTGTGGGTTGGGGGCCCATATAGCAATCAGCCCCAGCATTTT
clone size: NA; V gene: TRBV2; D gene: NA; CDR3 length: 13; J gene: TRBJ1-5; CDR3 protein: CATGDSSNQPQHF; CDR3 DNA: TGTGCCACCGGCGACAGTAGCAATCAGCCCCAGCATTTT
clone size: NA; V gene: TRBV28; D gene: NA; CDR3 length: 17; J gene: TRBJ1-4; CDR3 protein: CASSFGHRFLDNEKLFF; CDR3 DNA: TGTGCCAGCAGTTTCGGCCACAGGTTTCTGGATAATGAAAAACTGTTTTTT
clone size: NA; V gene: TRBV5-4; D gene: NA; CDR3 length: 16; J gene: TRBJ2-2; CDR3 protein: CASSSSRDGYTGELFF; CDR3 DNA: TGTGCCAGCAGCTCGTCCCGGGACGGATACACCGGGGAGCTGTTTTTT
clone size: NA; V gene: TRBV6-1; D gene: TRBD2; CDR3 length: 14; J gene: TRBJ2-1; CDR3 protein: CASRTEWEGNEQFF; CDR3 DNA: TGTGCCAGCAGGACCGAGTGGGAGGGCAATGAGCAGTTCTTC
clone size: NA; V gene: TRBV18; D gene: NA; CDR3 length: 14; J gene: TRBJ1-5; CDR3 protein: CASSPSGSNQPQHF; CDR3 DNA: TGTGCCAGCTCACCCTCTGGTAGCAATCAGCCCCAGCATTTT
clone size: NA; V gene: TRBV5-4; D gene: NA; CDR3 length: 16; J gene: TRBJ2-3; CDR3 protein: CASSLWQGTYTDTQYF; CDR3 DNA: TGTGCCAGCAGCTTGTGGCAGGGGACCTACACAGATACGCAGTATTTT
clone size: few; V gene: TRBV7-9; D gene: TRBD2; CDR3 length: 12; J gene: TRBJ2-2; CDR3 protein: CAAGRGTGELFF; CDR3 DNA: TGTGCCGCCGGGCGGGGGACCGGGGAGCTGTTTTTT
clone size: NA; V gene: TRBV4-3; D gene: TRBD1; CDR3 length: 15; J gene: TRBJ2-5; CDR3 protein: CASSPGTGGFETQYF; CDR3 DNA: TGCGCCAGCAGCCCAGGGACAGGGGGTTTTGAGACCCAGTACTTC
clone size: NA; V gene: TRBV5-1; D gene: TRBD2; CDR3 length: 18; J gene: TRBJ2-6; CDR3 protein: CASSLYPSGILGANVLTF; CDR3 DNA: TGCGCCAGCAGCTTGTATCCTAGCGGGATCCTTGGGGCCAACGTCCTGACTTTC
clone size: many; V gene: TRBV9; D gene: NA; CDR3 length: 15; J gene: TRBJ1-6; CDR3 protein: CASSVDGDYNSPLHF; CDR3 DNA: TGTGCCAGCAGCGTAGACGGGGACTATAATTCACCCCTCCACTTT
clone size: NA; V gene: TRBV2; D gene: NA; CDR3 length: 15; J gene: TRBJ2-5; CDR3 protein: CASNKDSRTQETQYF; CDR3 DNA: TGTGCCAGCAATAAGGACAGTCGGACCCAAGAGACCCAGTACTTC
clone size: NA; V gene: TRBV28; D gene: NA; CDR3 length: 16; J gene: TRBJ1-2; CDR3 protein: CASSPAAGLRNYGYTF; CDR3 DNA: TGTGCCAGCAGTCCCGCCGCAGGACTGCGTAACTATGGCTACACCTTC
clone size: NA; V gene: TRBV9; D gene: NA; CDR3 length: 15; J gene: TRBJ2-7; CDR3 protein: CASSPTTQGHHEQYF; CDR3 DNA: TGTGCCAGCAGCCCCACTACCCAGGGACACCACGAGCAGTACTTC
clone size: NA; V gene: TRBV9; D gene: TRBD1; CDR3 length: 16; J gene: TRBJ1-4; CDR3 protein: CASSVGTGQGNEKLFF; CDR3 DNA: TGTGCCAGCAGCGTAGGAACAGGACAGGGGAATGAAAAACTGTTTTTT
clone size: NA; V gene: TRBV4-3; D gene: TRBD1; CDR3 length: 15; J gene: TRBJ2-7; CDR3 protein: CASSQGTGWYYEQYF; CDR3 DNA: TGCGCCAGCAGCCAAGGGACAGGCTGGTACTACGAGCAGTACTTC
clone size: NA; V gene: TRBV30; D gene: TRBD1; CDR3 length: 13; J gene: TRBJ1-2; CDR3 protein: CAWSVQGAEGYTF; CDR3 DNA: TGTGCCTGGAGTGTGCAGGGGGCTGAAGGCTACACCTTC
clone size: NA; V gene: TRBV10-3; D gene: NA; CDR3 length: 16; J gene: TRBJ2-7; CDR3 protein: CAISESGSLSSYEQYF; CDR3 DNA: TGTGCCATCAGTGAGTCAGGCAGCCTGAGCTCCTACGAGCAGTACTTC
clone size: NA; V gene: TRBV10-2; D gene: NA; CDR3 length: 16; J gene: TRBJ2-5; CDR3 protein: CASSESRELPQETQYF; CDR3 DNA: TGCGCCAGCAGTGAGTCGCGAGAGCTCCCTCAGGAGACCCAGTACTTC
clone size: NA; V gene: TRBV11-2; D gene: NA; CDR3 length: 15; J gene: TRBJ1-4; CDR3 protein: CASSLRQATNEKLFF; CDR3 DNA: TGTGCCAGCAGCTTGAGGCAGGCAACTAATGAAAAACTGTTTTTT
clone size: NA; V gene: TRBV6-5; D gene: NA; CDR3 length: 11; J gene: TRBJ2-1; CDR3 protein: CASSLSGKQFF; CDR3 DNA: TGTGCCAGCAGTTTGTCGGGGAAACAGTTCTTC
clone size: NA; V gene: TRBV11-3; D gene: NA; CDR3 length: 13; J gene: TRBJ2-7; CDR3 protein: CASSLGLGYEQYF; CDR3 DNA: TGTGCCAGCAGCTTAGGTTTGGGCTACGAGCAGTACTTC
clone size: NA; V gene: TRBV9; D gene: NA; CDR3 length: 16; J gene: TRBJ1-4; CDR3 protein: CASSVGTGSANEKLFF; CDR3 DNA: TGTGCCAGCAGCGTCGGAACAGGGTCAGCTAATGAAAAACTGTTTTTT
clone size: NA; V gene: TRBV18; D gene: TRBD1; CDR3 length: 13; J gene: TRBJ2-5; CDR3 protein: CASSSQGAETQYF; CDR3 DNA: TGTGCCAGCTCATCGCAGGGGGCGGAGACCCAGTACTTC
clone size: few; V gene: TRBV5-6; D gene: NA; CDR3 length: 15; J gene: TRBJ1-6; CDR3 protein: CASSWGGSYNSPLHF; CDR3 DNA: TGTGCCAGCAGCTGGGGGGGATCCTATAATTCACCCCTCCACTTT